These 15 T cell receptor beta chains were sequenced from one sample in a study of T-cell reconstitution after alpha-beta-depleted transplantation in children. Unique molecular identifiers were incorporated during preparation of the TCRbeta library. In TCRdb, the PCR reads were re-called with MiXCR into one record per CDR3 protein. The sample includes around 340,000 distinct CDR3 sequences, approximately 12% seen only once; the top ten take roughly 4.3%. The input for sequencing was PBMCs, taken from the stem cell graft. These receptor sequences come from a human donor who donated a stem cell graft to a child with Fanconi anemia.

The chain has TRBV20-1 and TRBJ2-5, with no clear D. Germline CDR1 DFQATT, CDR2 SNEGSKA (reference sequence). The CDR3 is made up of 13 amino acids. Trimming left V 6 bases short and J 1 base short, with 12 bases between. CDR3 sequence (DNA): TGCAGTGCCCCGGAGCGTGGCCAAGAGACCCAGTACTTC. Residues: CSAPERGQETQYF.

V usage is TRBV4-1 and J usage is TRBJ2-7, with 8 nucleotides matching TRBD2. The ends lost 4 bases at V and 2 bases at J; junction bases unmatched: 13. Per germline, CDR1 MGHRA and CDR2 YSYEKL. This CDR3 spans 17 amino acids. This CDR3 is CASSRFDWRGAPYEQYF. The DNA for the CDR3 is TGCGCCAGCAGCCGATTTGATTGGCGGGGGGCTCCCTACGAGCAGTACTTC.

This clonotype was found a few times. This chain connects TRBV10-3 to TRBJ2-3; D assignment may be TRBD1 or TRBD2 (6 bases each). This CDR3 is 15 amino acids long. V was shortened by 3 bases and J by 5 bases, with 15 bases between the two germline ends. Germline V lookup: CDR1 ENHRY, CDR2 SYGVKD. CDR3 bases: TGTGCCATCAGTGACCGTGGGGGGCGCGGAGATACGCAGTATTTT. Its translation is CAISDRGGRGDTQYF.

The sample holds a few counts of this clonotype. The V gene is TRBV11-2, the J gene TRBJ2-7, with D possibly called TRBD1 or TRBD2 (5 bases each). The CDR3 spans 13 residues. Germline CDR1 reads SGHAT; CDR2 reads FQNNGV. The germline V and J ends were trimmed by 3 bases and 4 bases, with 10 bases remaining between them. The CDR3 sequence: CASSFGDLYEQYF. DNA of the CDR3: TGTGCCAGCAGCTTTGGGGACCTTTACGAGCAGTACTTC.

This chain connects TRBV24-1 to TRBJ1-1; D is uncertain. Germline V gene lookup returns CDR1 KGHDR and CDR2 SFDVKD. Trimming cost V 7 bases and J 6 bases, with 14 bases left between them. There are 13 residues in the CDR3. This CDR3 is CATRETSKSEAFF. CDR3 DNA sequence: TGTGCCACCAGGGAGACGAGTAAATCTGAAGCTTTCTTT.

This clonotype was seen a few times. The chain links TRBV12-3 or TRBV12-4 to TRBJ2-1, with D possibly TRBD2 on 7 matching bases. The CDR3 consists of 16 residues. V was cut by 1 base and J by 6 bases, with 16 bases left in between. DNA of the CDR3: TGTGCCAGCAGTTTAGGGGGGGGGGCTGGGGGCAATGAGCAGTTCTTC. It translates to CASSLGGGAGGNEQFF.

The sample holds a few counts of this clonotype. The J gene is TRBJ2-1, the V gene TRBV28; maybe TRBD2 (5 bases). Between the trimmed V and J ends, which lost 4 bases and 12 bases, there was a span of 16 bases. CDR3 length: 13 amino acids. Per the germline V gene, CDR1 is MDHEN and CDR2 is SYDVKM. The CDR3 protein is CASSSRSEGRQFF. In DNA, the CDR3 is TGTGCCAGCAGTTCCCGATCCGAAGGGAGGCAGTTCTTC.

The chain combines TRBV28 with TRBJ2-5; possibly TRBD1 for D (5 bases). CDR3 length: 15 amino acids. V lost 6 bases and J 6 bases, leaving 20 bases between the germline ends. Germline values: CDR1 MDHEN, CDR2 SYDVKM. The CDR3 is CASSLPDSYRKTQYF. The CDR3 DNA is TGTGCCAGCAGCCTCCCCGACAGTTATAGAAAGACCCAGTACTTC.

This clonotype was detected a few times. V is TRBV6-1 and J is TRBJ1-1; the D gene is possibly TRBD1 (5 bases). The V end was cut by 9 bases, the J end by 5 bases, with 19 bases between. Germline CDR1 MNHNS, CDR2 SASEGT. The CDR3 totals 14 residues. CDR3 amino acids: CASEQEGPGTEAFF. CDR3 nucleotide sequence: TGTGCCAGTGAACAGGAGGGCCCCGGGACTGAAGCTTTCTTT.

V is TRBV4-1 and J is TRBJ1-1; D gene uncertain. Germline CDR1 MGHRA, CDR2 YSYEKL. Trimming removed 4 bases at V and 4 bases at J, with 13 bases between. CDR3 size: 14 residues. CDR3 sequence reads: CASSRGPSGTEAFF. CDR3 nucleotides: TGCGCCAGCAGCCGAGGACCGTCGGGCACTGAAGCTTTCTTT.

The table lists this clonotype with many counts. The V and J genes are TRBV20-1 and TRBJ2-5; possibly TRBD1 or TRBD2 for D (5 bases each). The CDR3 consists of 19 residues. Germline V gene data show CDR1 as DFQATT and CDR2 as SNEGSKA (reference sequence). V was cut by 1 base and J by 2 bases, with 26 bases left in between. CDR3 bases: TGCAGTGCTAGAGGGGGGTTTCCGGGGAGCCTAAGCTTTCAAGAGACCCAGTACTTC. Protein product: CSARGGFPGSLSFQETQYF.

This clonotype occurred a few times. The rearrangement links TRBV20-1 to TRBJ1-1; D uncertain. The CDR3 has 13 amino acids. V was trimmed by 5 bases and J by 1 base, leaving 11 bases between them. Germline lookup yields CDR1 DFQATT and CDR2 SNEGSKA (reference sequence). CDR3 DNA sequence: TGCAGTGCTCCGGCACTGGGGAACACTGAAGCTTTCTTT. This codes for CSAPALGNTEAFF.

Ten or more counts support this clonotype. The CDR3 sequence: CASSELRETQYF. CDR3 nucleotides: TGTGCCAGCAGTGAATTGAGAGAGACCCAGTACTTC. This sequence joins TRBV2 and TRBJ2-5; D not certain. The germline V gene has CDR1 SNHLY and CDR2 FYNNEI. The ends were cut back, 2 bases at V and 4 bases at J, with 5 bases in the middle. This CDR3 is 12 amino acids long.

The rearrangement uses TRBV6-1 and TRBJ1-1; a possible D gene is TRBD1 (6 bases). Germline V gene data show CDR1 as MNHNS and CDR2 as SASEGT. The V gene lost 7 bases and the J gene lost 2 bases, with 11 bases spanning the gap. The CDR3 is 13 amino acids. CDR3 nucleotides: TGTGCCAGCATGGGGGGCGTTAACACTGAAGCTTTCTTT. This gives the protein CASMGGVNTEAFF.

The table lists this clonotype with a few counts. In nucleotides, the CDR3 is TGTGCCAGCATCCCTCGAGAACTGAGCGGCGGGGAGCTGTTTTTT. Protein product: CASIPRELSGGELFF. The chain recombines TRBV2 with TRBJ2-2; TRBD2 might be the D (5 bases). CDR3 size: 15 residues. With 7 bases removed from V and 7 bases from J, the gap between germline ends came to 19 bases. Germline values: CDR1 SNHLY, CDR2 FYNNEI.